Listed here are 10 T cell receptor beta chains from one sample, sequenced in a study of PD-1 blockade in mismatch repair-deficient tumors. The data were produced by immunoSEQ multiplex PCR, yet TCRdb's version contains in-frame clones alone and is incomplete. The sample lists tens of thousands of clones; roughly 83% were seen once. Material: PBMCs, obtained approximately 41 weeks after starting pembrolizumab. Receptor source: an adult with mismatch repair-deficient cancer.

J is TRBJ2-5 and V is TRBV7-9; TRBD2 matches 10 bases. V lost 7 bases, J lost 1 base, and 12 bases stayed unmatched. The length of the CDR3 is 17 residues. The germline gives CDR1 SEHNR, CDR2 FQNEAQ (reference sequence). CDR3 in amino acids: CASTIISGTSVQETQYF. The CDR3, as DNA: TGTGCCAGCACCATAATATCCGGGACTAGCGTCCAAGAGACCCAGTACTTC.

The chain joins TRBV7-9 to TRBJ1-4; 9 positions match TRBD1. V dropped 0 bases and J dropped 6; count of bases not matched to a gene: 14. Germline V CDR1 and CDR2: SEHNR, FQNEAQ (reference sequence). This CDR3 is 19 amino acids long. The CDR3, as DNA: TGTGCCAGCAGCTTAGCGCGGGGACAGGGTCGGGGATCGGATGAAAAACTGTTTTTT. Protein product: CASSLARGQGRGSDEKLFF.

The chain employs TRBV5-1 and TRBJ2-1; 12 nucleotides line up with TRBD2. Looked up from germline, CDR1 is SGHRS and CDR2 is YFSETQ. Trimming at V came to 0 bases and at J to 7 bases, leaving 2 bases not matched to a gene. This CDR3 has 15 amino acids. The CDR3 reads CASSLGLAGVNEQFF. The CDR3 DNA reads TGCGCCAGCAGCTTGGGACTAGCGGGAGTGAATGAGCAGTTCTTC.

This chain uses TRBV11-3 with TRBJ2-1; maybe TRBD2 (5 bases). Germline CDR1 is SGHNT and CDR2 is YENEEA. There are 14 residues in the CDR3. Trimming took 1 base from V and 9 from J, leaving 13 bases between them. The CDR3 DNA follows: TGTGCCAGCAGCTTAGTTACGGAGGCCGGTGAGCAGTTCTTC. It is translated as CASSLVTEAGEQFF.

This chain joins TRBV4-2 and TRBJ2-1; 11 bases agree with TRBD2. The V gene's germline CDR1 is LGHNA and CDR2 YNFKEQ. Trimming removed 1 base from V and 9 bases from J; junction bases left unmatched: 5. CDR3 length: 15 amino acids. In DNA, the CDR3 is TGTGCCAGCAGCCAAGGGGGGGGGACTAGCGGTGAGCAGTTCTTC. Translated: CASSQGGGTSGEQFF.

The gene calls are TRBV5-1 and TRBJ2-7; D remains ambiguous. Trimming removed 0 bases from V and 3 bases from J, with 4 bases in between. The V gene's germline CDR1 is SGHRS and CDR2 YFSETQ. The CDR3 spans 12 residues. CDR3 DNA sequence: TGCGCCAGCAGCTTGGACTACTACGAGCAGTACTTC. Protein: CASSLDYYEQYF. Combining the CDR3 with reference TRBV5-1 and TRBJ2-7 gives the whole variable domain KAGVTQTPRYLIKTRGQQVTLSCSPISGHRSVSWYQQTPGQGLQFLFEYFSETQRNKGNFPGRFSGRQFSNSRSEMNVSTLELGDSALYLCASSLDYYEQYFGPGTRLTVT.

This chain links TRBV11-2 with TRBJ2-1; D is perhaps TRBD2 (5 bases). Germline values: CDR1 SGHAT, CDR2 FQNNGV. Trimming removed 5 bases at V and 9 bases at J, with 17 bases between. The CDR3 loop spans 14 amino acids. The CDR3 sequence: CASSPSRNGIEQFF. The CDR3 bases are TGTGCCAGCAGCCCGTCGCGAAACGGGATTGAGCAGTTCTTC.

In this sample, this clone turned up once. The chain has TRBV6-5 and TRBJ1-1; D gene uncertain. The ends were cut back, 7 bases at V and 7 bases at J, with 16 bases in the middle. Germline CDR1 reads MNHEY; CDR2 reads SVGAGI. This CDR3 is built from 13 residues. CDR3 residues: CASKIGRASEAFF. The CDR3 DNA is TGTGCCAGCAAGATCGGGAGGGCTAGTGAAGCTTTCTTT.

The CDR3 region has the DNA TGTGCCAGTAGTAATACAGGGGCGGTAAGAAGAAACACCATATATTTT. This gives the protein CASSNTGAVRRNTIYF. The V and J genes are TRBV19 and TRBJ1-3; 7 bases map to TRBD1. There are 16 residues in the CDR3. Germline loops: CDR1 LNHDA, CDR2 SQIVND (reference sequence). The V gene end was trimmed by 4 bases and the J gene end by 5 bases; junction bases not matched to a gene: 11.

This sequence joins TRBV6-6 and TRBJ1-2; no definite D call. V lost 5 bases and J 4 bases, leaving 20 bases between the germline ends. This CDR3 has 16 amino acids. Germline values: CDR1 MNHNY, CDR2 SVGAGI (reference sequence). CDR3 residues: CASSLPHGRKTYGYTF. In DNA form, the CDR3 reads TGTGCCAGCAGTCTTCCTCATGGGAGAAAGACCTATGGCTACACCTTC.